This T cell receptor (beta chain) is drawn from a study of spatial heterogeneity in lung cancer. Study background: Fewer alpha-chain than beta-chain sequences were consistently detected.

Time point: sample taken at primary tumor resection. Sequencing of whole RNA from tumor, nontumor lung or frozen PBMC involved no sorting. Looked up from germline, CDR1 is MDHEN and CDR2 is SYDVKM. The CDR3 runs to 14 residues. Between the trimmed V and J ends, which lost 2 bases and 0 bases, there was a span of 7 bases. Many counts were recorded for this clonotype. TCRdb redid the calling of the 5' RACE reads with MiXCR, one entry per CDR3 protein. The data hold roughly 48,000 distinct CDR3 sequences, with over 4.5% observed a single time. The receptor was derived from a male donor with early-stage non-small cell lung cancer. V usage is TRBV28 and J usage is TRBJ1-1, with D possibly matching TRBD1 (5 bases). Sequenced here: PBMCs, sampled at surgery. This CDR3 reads CASSLRGMNTEAFF. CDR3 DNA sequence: TGTGCCAGCAGTTTAAGGGGAATGAACACTGAAGCTTTCTTT.